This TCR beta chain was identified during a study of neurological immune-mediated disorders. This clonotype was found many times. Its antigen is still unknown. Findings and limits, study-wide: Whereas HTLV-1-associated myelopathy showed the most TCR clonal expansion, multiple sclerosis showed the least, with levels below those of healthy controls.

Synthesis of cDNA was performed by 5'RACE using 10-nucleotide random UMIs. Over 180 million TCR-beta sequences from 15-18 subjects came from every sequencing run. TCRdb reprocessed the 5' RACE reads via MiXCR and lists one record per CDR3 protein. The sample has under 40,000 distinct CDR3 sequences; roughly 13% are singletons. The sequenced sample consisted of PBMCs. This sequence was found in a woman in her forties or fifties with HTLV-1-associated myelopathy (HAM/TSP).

The DNA of the CDR3 is TGTGCCAGCAGCCAAGACGGGAAGGGTAATTCACCCCTCCACTTT. Translated: CASSQDGKGNSPLHF. The rearrangement joins TRBV4-2 to TRBJ1-6; D gene ambiguous. The length of the CDR3 is 15 residues. CDR1 is LGHNA and CDR2 is YNFKEQ in the germline V gene. Trimming removed 0 bases from V and 6 bases from J, with 9 bases in between.